Presented here are 28 T cell receptor beta chains from one specimen sequenced in a study of shared clonotypes between healthy human individuals. Profiled with immunoSEQ multiplex PCR; TCRdb holds only in-frame clones, not every one. The table records a few hundred thousand clones, around 77% of them present only once. The sequenced material came from PBMCs. These receptor sequences come from a woman aged 35 to 49 in good health. Some clones in this sample may be carry-over from other donors' samples.

The chain recombines TRBV6-6 with TRBJ1-5, with D uncertain. Germline V lookup: CDR1 MNHNY, CDR2 SVGAGI (reference sequence). The V gene lost 0 bases and the J gene lost 5 bases, with 5 bases spanning the gap. CDR3 length: 13 residues. CDR3 region: CASSYSMYQPQHF. As DNA, the CDR3 is TGTGCCAGCAGTTACTCGATGTATCAGCCCCAGCATTTT.

This clone was seen more than once but under ten times. This chain links TRBV28 with TRBJ2-7; no firm D call. Trimming shortened V by 2 bases and J by 0 bases, and 5 bases separated the two germline ends. Germline V gene data show CDR1 as MDHEN and CDR2 as SYDVKM. The CDR3 covers 13 residues. CDR3 protein: CASSLLSSYEQYF. The CDR3 DNA reads as TGTGCCAGCAGTTTACTCTCCTCCTACGAGCAGTACTTC.

The DNA for the CDR3 is TGTGCCAGCAGTTTCGTAGCGGGCTCCTACAATGAGCAGTTCTTC. It is translated as CASSFVAGSYNEQFF. The rearrangement joins TRBV28 to TRBJ2-1, with TRBD2 matching 7 bases. The V gene end was trimmed by 3 bases and the J gene end by 0 bases; junction bases not matched to a gene: 2. Germline CDR1 reads MDHEN; CDR2 reads SYDVKM. The CDR3 totals 15 residues. Looking up the rest from reference TRBV28 and TRBJ2-1 gives the full variable domain: DVKVTQSSRYLVKRTGEKVFLECVQDMDHENMFWYRQDPGLGLRLIYFSYDVKMKEKGDIPEGYSVSREKKERFSLILESASTNQTSMYLCASSFVAGSYNEQFFGPGTRLTVL.

About this clone: Other DNA sequences within the sample encode an identical CDR3. The chain is built from TRBV9 and TRBJ2-1, with D hard to call. Germline CDR1 and CDR2: SGDLS and YYNGEE. Between the trimmed V and J ends, which lost 2 bases and 0 bases, there was a span of 9 bases. The CDR3 loop spans 15 amino acids. This CDR3 reads CASSVSGSSYNEQFF. DNA of the CDR3: TGTGCCAGCAGCGTTTCAGGTAGCTCCTACAATGAGCAGTTCTTC.

The genes are TRBV7-2 and TRBJ2-2; no definite D call. This CDR3 has 12 amino acids. Germline CDR1 is SGHTA and CDR2 is FQGNSA. V lost 5 bases and J lost 3, with 4 bases in between. The CDR3, as DNA: TGTGCCAGCAGCGCGTACACCGGGGAGCTGTTTTTT. It yields the protein CASSAYTGELFF.

The rearrangement joins TRBV9 to TRBJ2-1; 9 bases map to TRBD2. J lost 7 bases, V lost 1 base, and 3 bases had no gene match. The germline gives CDR1 SGDLS, CDR2 YYNGEE. This CDR3 region has 14 residues. The CDR3 protein is CASSVHAGGNEQFF. CDR3 DNA: TGTGCCAGCAGCGTACACGCGGGAGGGAATGAGCAGTTCTTC.

The chain recombines TRBV30 with TRBJ2-5, with D unresolved. The J call is uncertain, as TRBJ2-7 better fits the DNA end. The CDR3 length is 11 residues. Germline-derived CDR1 and CDR2 are GTSNPN and SVGIG (reference sequence). CDR3 nucleotides: TGTGCCTGGAGTACCTACGACGAGCAGTACTTC. This codes for CAWSTYDEQYF.

V is TRBV7-3 and J is TRBJ1-2; the D gene is possibly TRBD1 (5 bases). The V end was cut by 5 bases, the J end by 6 bases, with 16 bases between. This CDR3 contains 14 residues. Germline V CDR1 and CDR2: SGHTA, FQGTGA. The CDR3 DNA follows: TGTGCCAGCAGCCCCGGCCCCATCAGGGATGGCTACACCTTC. This codes for CASSPGPIRDGYTF.

The V call is TRBV9, the J call TRBJ1-1; 7 bases align to TRBD1. Germline V gene lookup returns CDR1 SGDLS and CDR2 YYNGEE. After removal of 4 bases from V and 11 bases from J, the junction contained 11 bases not matched to a gene. This CDR3 spans 13 amino acids. CDR3 amino acids: CASSPTTGSVAFF. CDR3 nucleotide sequence: TGTGCCAGCAGCCCTACGACAGGGAGTGTCGCTTTCTTT.

This clone was observed a few times. The V call is TRBV30, the J call TRBJ2-1; maybe TRBD2 (5 bases). The germline CDR1 and CDR2 sequences are GTSNPN and SVGIG (reference sequence). Trimming pared 6 bases from V and 2 bases from J, leaving 11 bases between. There are 13 residues in the CDR3. The DNA for the CDR3 is TGTGCCTGCCTAAGGCGGGCCTACAATGAGCAGTTCTTC. It specifies CACLRRAYNEQFF.

This rearrangement joins TRBV7-9 to TRBJ2-7; 7 nucleotides match TRBD1. With V trimmed by 6 bases and J by 1 base, 3 bases remained unmatched. The CDR3 contains 13 residues. CDR1 and CDR2 (germline): SEHNR, FQNEAQ (reference sequence). This CDR3 is CASSRQGSYEQYF. CDR3 sequence (DNA): TGTGCCAGCAGTAGACAGGGTTCCTACGAGCAGTACTTC.

The CDR3 nucleotides are TGTGCCAGCAGCCCCAGGACAGGGGGCGAAGCTTTCTTT. Translation: CASSPRTGGEAFF. V is TRBV2 and J is TRBJ1-1; 11 bases are a match to TRBD1. Trimming took 6 bases from V and 8 from J; bases not matched to a gene: 5. CDR1 is SNHLY, CDR2 FYNNEI, per germline. The CDR3 extends over 13 amino acids.

As concerns this clone: A read error may be the cause here, since a much bigger clone is one base away. The sample contains more than one DNA sequence encoding this CDR3. V usage is TRBV5-1 and J usage is TRBJ1-5; D gene ambiguous. The V gene's germline CDR1 is SGHRS and CDR2 YFSETQ. This CDR3 is built from 13 residues. The chain's CDR3 is CASSHGWDQPQHF. CDR3 bases: TGCGCTAGCAGCCACGGATGGGATCAGCCCCAGCATTTT.

About this clone: This clone may be a read error of a much larger clone one base away. The V and J genes are TRBV7-9 and TRBJ1-1, with 9 bases fitting TRBD1. V was clipped by 6 bases and J by 1 base; unmatched bases: 3. Germline loops: CDR1 SEHNR, CDR2 FQNEAQ (reference sequence). The length of the CDR3 is 14 residues. The CDR3 loop is CASSLQGANTEAFF. CDR3 bases: TGTGCCAGCAGTTTACAGGGGGCGAACACTGAAGCTTTCTTT. The complete variable domain, with remaining parts taken from reference TRBV7-9 and TRBJ1-1, reads DTGVSQNPRHKITKRGQNVTFRCDPISEHNRLYWYRQTLGQGPEFLTYFQNEAQLEKSRLLSDRFSAERPKGSFSTLEIQRTEQGDSAMYLCASSLQGANTEAFFGQGTRLTVV.

This CDR3 reads CASSKPSTDPGAQYF. The DNA for the CDR3 is TGTGCCAGCAGCAAACCTTCGACTGACCCCGGGGCCCAGTACTTC. This chain uses TRBV21-1 with TRBJ2-5; whether TRBD2, the table's D call, matches the DNA was not checked. TRBV21-1 is marked as a pseudogene. The CDR3 runs 15 residues.

This clone is a singleton in its sample. This chain links TRBV27 with TRBJ1-5; D is perhaps TRBD1 (5 bases). The CDR3 loop spans 16 amino acids. Germline CDR1 is MNHEY and CDR2 is SMNVEV (reference sequence). V was trimmed by 6 bases and J by 2 bases, leaving 17 bases between them. The CDR3 here is CASRLKSGMGNQPQHF. In DNA, the CDR3 is TGTGCCAGCAGGCTAAAATCAGGGATGGGCAATCAGCCCCAGCATTTT.

The rearrangement joins TRBV5-1 to TRBJ2-5; TRBD2 matches at 10 bases. There are 19 residues in the CDR3. Germline CDR1 and CDR2: SGHRS and YFSETQ. The V segment lost 4 bases and the J segment 5 bases; nucleotides outside the gene matches: 20. CDR3 amino acids: CASSPPILAGRDNAETQYF. Here the CDR3 DNA reads TGCGCCAGCAGCCCTCCAATACTAGCGGGACGTGATAACGCTGAGACCCAGTACTTC.

The chain joins TRBV15 to TRBJ2-1, with D unresolved. Trimming removed 0 bases at V and 10 bases at J, with 10 bases between. In germline, CDR1 is LNHNV, CDR2 YYDKDF (reference sequence). There are 13 residues in the CDR3. The CDR3 protein is CATSRDRAAEQFF. CDR3 DNA sequence: TGTGCCACCAGCAGAGATCGGGCAGCCGAGCAGTTCTTC.

V gene TRBV11-2 combines with J gene TRBJ2-7, with D unclear. This CDR3 contains 12 residues. Trimming left V 0 bases short and J 7 bases short, with 7 bases between. CDR1 SGHAT and CDR2 FQNNGV come from the germline V gene. The DNA for the CDR3 is TGTGCCAGCAGCTTAGATAATGGGGAGCAGTACTTC. It is translated as CASSLDNGEQYF.

The V gene is TRBV28, the J gene TRBJ2-7; D is possibly TRBD2 (6 bases). Germline CDR1 and CDR2: MDHEN and SYDVKM. The CDR3 runs to 17 residues. The V end lost 3 bases, the J end lost 0 bases, and 18 bases lay between the germline ends. The CDR3 nucleotides are TGTGCCAGCAGTTTGGCGGGCGGGGCAGGCGACTCCTACGAGCAGTACTTC. Encoded protein: CASSLAGGAGDSYEQYF. Together with reference TRBV28 and TRBJ2-7, the CDR3 gives the full variable domain: DVKVTQSSRYLVKRTGEKVFLECVQDMDHENMFWYRQDPGLGLRLIYFSYDVKMKEKGDIPEGYSVSREKKERFSLILESASTNQTSMYLCASSLAGGAGDSYEQYFGPGTRLTVT.

The J gene is TRBJ1-4, the V gene TRBV5-6; 9 bases fit TRBD1. V shed 4 bases, J shed 4 bases, and the junction held 5 bases outside the gene matches. The CDR3 is made up of 15 amino acids. Germline-derived CDR1 and CDR2 are SGHDT and YYEEEE. CDR3 residues: CASSTSGQGNEKLFF. As DNA, the CDR3 is TGTGCCAGCAGCACCTCGGGACAGGGTAATGAAAAACTGTTTTTT.

Ten or more counts support this clone. Other DNA variants within this sample encode the same CDR3. The CDR3 reads CATSRDRGFSGNTIYF. In DNA, the CDR3 is TGTGCCACCAGCAGAGATCGTGGCTTCTCTGGAAACACCATATATTTT. This chain connects TRBV15 to TRBJ1-3; D unclear. Germline CDR1 LNHNV, CDR2 YYDKDF (reference sequence). V was pared by 0 bases and J by 0 bases, with 9 bases between. CDR3 size: 16 residues.

This clone was observed a single time. The chain uses TRBV14 and TRBJ2-1, with D possibly being TRBD1 or TRBD2 (5 bases each). V dropped 2 bases and J dropped 9 bases, with 11 bases sitting between them. This CDR3 contains 13 residues. Per germline, CDR1 SGHDN and CDR2 FVKESK. CDR3 coding DNA: TGTGCCAGCAGCCAACCCCTGGGGACTGAGCAGTTCTTC. It codes for CASSQPLGTEQFF.

The chain uses TRBV5-5 and TRBJ1-1, with 9 bases identical to TRBD1. The CDR3 is 15 residues long. V shed 7 bases, J shed 5 bases, and the junction held 12 bases outside the gene matches. CDR1 is SGHKS and CDR2 is YYEKEE in the germline V gene (reference sequence). In DNA form, the CDR3 reads TGTGCCAGCCAAACAGGGGGCGCATTGTGGACTGAAGCTTTCTTT. This translates into CASQTGGALWTEAFF.

The chain joins TRBV7-9 to TRBJ2-7; maybe TRBD1 (5 bases). Germline CDR1 is SEHNR and CDR2 is FQNEAQ (reference sequence). This CDR3 comprises 12 residues. V was pared by 5 bases and J by 3 bases, with 8 bases between. The CDR3 reads CASSATGYEQYF. CDR3 nucleotide sequence: TGTGCCAGCAGCGCCACAGGCTACGAGCAGTACTTC.

This clone was detected ten times or more. The CDR3 loop reads CASSSGRDTQYF. CDR3 in DNA: TGTGCCAGCAGCAGCGGTCGCGATACGCAGTATTTT. The gene calls are TRBV7-2 and TRBJ2-3; maybe TRBD2 (5 bases). Germline CDR1 SGHTA, CDR2 FQGNSA. The V end was cut by 5 bases, the J end by 6 bases, with 9 bases between. The CDR3 runs 12 residues.

The chain joins TRBV5-3 to TRBJ1-5; 9 bases align to TRBD1. TRBV5-3 is an open reading frame whose function is uncertain. CDR3 length equals 14 residues. V dropped 3 bases and J dropped 5; count of bases not matched to a gene: 3. CDR3 protein: CARSWDRAHQPQHF. CDR3 DNA: TGTGCCAGAAGCTGGGACAGGGCACATCAGCCCCAGCATTTT.

The chain has TRBV2 and TRBJ2-5; 11 nucleotides match TRBD1. The germline gives CDR1 SNHLY, CDR2 FYNNEI. J lost 4 bases, V lost 6 bases, and 7 bases had no gene match. There are 15 residues in the CDR3. CDR3 nucleotides: TGTGCCAGCAGGGGGGACAGGGGGTTTCGAGAGACCCAGTACTTC. Its translation: CASRGDRGFRETQYF.